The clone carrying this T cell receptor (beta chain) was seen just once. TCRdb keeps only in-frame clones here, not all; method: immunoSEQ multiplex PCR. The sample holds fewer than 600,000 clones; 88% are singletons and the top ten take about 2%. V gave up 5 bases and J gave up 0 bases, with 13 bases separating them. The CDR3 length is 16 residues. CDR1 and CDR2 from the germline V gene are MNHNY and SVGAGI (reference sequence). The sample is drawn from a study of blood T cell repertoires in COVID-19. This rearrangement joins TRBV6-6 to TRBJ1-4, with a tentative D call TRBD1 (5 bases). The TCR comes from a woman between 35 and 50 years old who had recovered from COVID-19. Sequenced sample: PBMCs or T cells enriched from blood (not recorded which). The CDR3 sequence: CASSNAGFATNEKLFF. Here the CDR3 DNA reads TGTGCCAGCAGTAACGCAGGGTTTGCAACTAATGAAAAACTGTTTTTT.